The clone carrying this T cell receptor (beta chain) was seen a handful of times. These data come from a study of Graves' ophthalmopathy and Graves' hyperthyroidism. Germline values: CDR1 LGHNA, CDR2 YNFKEQ. V shed 0 bases and J shed 2 bases, with 10 bases lying between them. This CDR3 region has 16 residues. For repertoire sequencing, the TCR beta CDR3 regions were amplified from RNA transcripts. HTBI primers served in a first-round RT-PCR, which a second-round multiplex PCR followed. TCRdb re-analysed the multiplex PCR reads in MiXCR, keeping a single row per CDR3 protein. The table has about 660,000 distinct CDR3 sequences, about two fifths seen once.

Material: peripheral blood. V and J are TRBV4-2 and TRBJ1-4; no clear D gene. The receptor's source is an adult man with Graves' ophthalmopathy. CDR3 sequence: CASSQEAGLTNEKLFF. The CDR3 DNA is TGTGCCAGCAGCCAAGAGGCAGGTCTGACTAATGAAAAACTGTTTTTT.